This T cell receptor (beta chain) was obtained from a study of T cell responses to AZD1222 COVID-19 vaccine (TCRdb year 2021). About the full investigation: Because spike-specific TCR depth and breadth did not differ between the two schedules, AZD1222 recipients who got a second dose at roughly 4 weeks were pooled with those who got a second dose at roughly 12 weeks. Enrollment into the trials was organized by age into subgroups of 18-55, 56-69 and 70-plus years, and those subgroups contained 148, 28 and 57 TCR-sequenced participants, respectively. A total of 233 trial participants underwent TCR sequencing, of whom more than 200 had received two doses of AZD1222 and around 25 had received two doses of the MenACWY control vaccine. Findings and caveats that apply to the study as a whole: Conclusions about previously exposed vaccinees are limited, since just 6 or 7 AZD1222 recipients were seropositive for SARS-CoV-2 at baseline. Spike-specific TCR breadth and depth rose significantly after two AZD1222 doses compared with day 0 and with MenACWY recipients. The 56-69-year group was small, and its depth increase did not reach significance, likely because of low power. Epitopes outside the regions mutated in the B.1.351 and B.1.1.7 variants were reportedly recognized by nearly half of the unique spike-specific TCRs. Because no day 14 peak-response samples were available, repertoires were characterized only after the peak T cell response. Participants were mostly white British and included more females than males, and it was suggested by the authors that clonal diversity may have been underestimated. The vaccine-associated CD4 TCRs covered the entire spike protein, and the dominant responses fell in regions 160-218 and 743-854.

In the case of this clone: Its target antigen remains unknown. No much larger clone is present one base from it, and per-base qualities are unavailable.

The sample's time point label is to be understood as: baseline before first vaccination. Vaccinee samples were obtained from the UK trials COV001 and COV002, which included a single-blind randomized controlled phase 2/3 trial of AZD1222 (ChAdOx1 nCoV-19) in healthy adults. For TCRbeta chain sequencing, PBMC samples were collected from trial participants at day 0 and at day 28 after the second dose. The CDR3 regions of human TCRbeta chains were analyzed by immunosequencing. Per the authors' processing: Repertoire TCRs were checked for matches against a reference library of SARS-CoV-2-specific TCRs that had been generated using the MIRA antigen-specificity platform. Breadth was defined as the fraction of unique TCRs that were SARS-CoV-2-associated, and depth was defined as the fraction of total T cells that were SARS-CoV-2-associated. Using the MIRA data, each spike-specific TCR was assigned both to the spike region to which the TCR was reactive and to a CD4 or CD8 class. Log10-transformed breadth and depth values were compared by one-way ANOVA with Sidak's multiple comparisons tests. The table comes from immuneACCESS by way of TCRdb, which keeps in-frame sequences with V and J called. Part of the clones is missing from these tables; in studies checked, under half for an unresolved V gene and the rest for unknown reasons. D and trimming come from the DNA, and the V and J calls and clone size come from that table. In all, the sample holds more than 85,000 clones, and 82% of those were seen once. Of the sample, around 5.1% falls within the top ten clones.

This TCR derives from an adult in good health. The starting material was peripheral blood, obtained on day 0 of AZD1222 vaccination.

The CDR3 is CASSYRRTGGYTF. The nucleotides are TGTGCCAGCAGTTATAGACGGACAGGCGGCTACACCTTC. The chain is encoded by TRBV6-2 or TRBV6-3 joined to TRBJ1-2, with 7 junctional bases fitting TRBD1. Trimming removed 3 bases from V and 8 bases from J; the gene matches leave 6 bases unexplained. The CDR3 covers 13 residues, taking in both the cysteine and the phenylalanine. This entry keeps only the CDR3 DNA: 39 bases, framed from base 1. Via the germline V gene, CDR1 is MNHEY and CDR2 SVGEGT.